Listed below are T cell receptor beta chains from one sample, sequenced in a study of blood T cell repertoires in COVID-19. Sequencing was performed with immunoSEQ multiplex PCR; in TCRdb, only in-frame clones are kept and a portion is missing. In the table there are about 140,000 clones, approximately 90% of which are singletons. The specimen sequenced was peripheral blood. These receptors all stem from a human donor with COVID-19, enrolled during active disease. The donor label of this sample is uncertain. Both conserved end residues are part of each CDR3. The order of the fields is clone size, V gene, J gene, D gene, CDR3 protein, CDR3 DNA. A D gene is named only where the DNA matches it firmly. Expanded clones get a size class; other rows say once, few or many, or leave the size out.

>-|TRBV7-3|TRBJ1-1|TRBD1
CASSLQGGTEAFF
TGTGCCAGCAGCTTACAGGGGGGCACTGAAGCTTTCTTT
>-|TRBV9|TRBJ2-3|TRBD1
CASSVSGGPATDTQYF
TGTGCCAGCAGCGTATCAGGGGGACCGGCAACAGATACGCAGTATTTT
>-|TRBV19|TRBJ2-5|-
CASSIDDKVEETQYF
TGTGCCAGTAGTATAGATGACAAGGTAGAGGAGACCCAGTACTTC
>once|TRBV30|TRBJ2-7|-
CASHRVLSYEQYF
TGTGCCTCCCACCGGGTCCTCTCCTACGAGCAGTACTTC
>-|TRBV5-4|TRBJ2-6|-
CASSPPTGFTSGANVLTF
TGTGCCAGCAGCCCGCCGACAGGTTTCACCTCTGGGGCCAACGTCCTGACTTTC
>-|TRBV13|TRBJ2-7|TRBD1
CASSGRDSSYEQYF
TGTGCCAGCAGCGGCCGGGACAGCTCCTACGAGCAGTACTTC
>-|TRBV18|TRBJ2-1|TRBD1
CASSPSTGGNEQFF
TGTGCCAGCTCACCTTCGACAGGGGGCAATGAGCAGTTCTTC
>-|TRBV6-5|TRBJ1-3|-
CASSRGGVPGNTIYF
TGTGCCAGCAGTCGCGGCGGGGTACCTGGAAACACCATATATTTT
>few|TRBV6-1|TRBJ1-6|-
CASSEVYRVGPPLHF
TGTGCCAGCAGTGAAGTCTACAGGGTCGGGCCACCCCTCCACTTT
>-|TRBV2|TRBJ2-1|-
CASSEPFQGEQFF
TGTGCCAGCAGTGAACCTTTCCAGGGGGAGCAGTTCTTC
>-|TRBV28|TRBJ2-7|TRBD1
CASSSPDRGRTYEQYF
TGTGCCAGCAGTTCACCCGACAGGGGGCGAACCTACGAGCAGTACTTC
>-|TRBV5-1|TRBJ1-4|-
CASSSSAGALGEKLFF
TGCGCCAGCAGCTCGTCCGCAGGGGCGCTGGGTGAAAAACTGTTTTTT
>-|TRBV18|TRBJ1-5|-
CASSPGSSNQPQHF
TGTGCCAGCTCACCAGGGAGTAGCAATCAGCCCCAGCATTTT
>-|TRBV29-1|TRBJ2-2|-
CSVETGRTGELFF
TGCAGCGTGGAAACAGGGAGAACCGGGGAGCTGTTTTTT
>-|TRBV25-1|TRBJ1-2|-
CASRSFPDYGYTF
TGTGCCAGCAGAAGCTTTCCCGACTATGGCTACACCTTC
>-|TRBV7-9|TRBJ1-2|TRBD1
CASSSGQEVYGYTF
TGTGCCAGCAGCTCGGGACAGGAGGTATATGGCTACACCTTC
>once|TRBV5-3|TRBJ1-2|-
CARSLLAGYGYTF
TGTGCCAGAAGCTTGCTCGCCGGGTATGGCTACACCTTC
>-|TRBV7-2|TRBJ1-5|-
CASSPGINTKGSNQPQHF
TGTGCCAGCAGCCCGGGGATAAATACTAAAGGGAGCAATCAGCCCCAGCATTTT
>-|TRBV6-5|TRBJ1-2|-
CASSTGYGYTF
TGTGCCAGCAGCACAGGGTATGGCTACACCTTC
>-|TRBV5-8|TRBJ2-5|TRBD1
CASSLGDRAGETQYF
TGTGCCAGCAGCTTGGGGGACAGGGCGGGGGAGACCCAGTACTTC
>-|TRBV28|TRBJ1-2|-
CASRPGTLVNYGYTF
TGTGCCAGCAGACCCGGGACACTTGTTAACTATGGCTACACCTTC
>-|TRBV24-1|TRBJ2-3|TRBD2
CATSEVWSGALHSTDTQYF
TGTGCCACCAGTGAGGTCTGGAGCGGGGCACTCCACAGCACAGATACGCAGTATTTT
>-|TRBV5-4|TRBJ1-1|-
CASSAPGTRAFF
TGTGCCAGCAGCGCCCCGGGGACTAGAGCTTTCTTT
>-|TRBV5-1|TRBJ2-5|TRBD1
CASRGYRGRSQETQYF
TGCGCCAGCAGGGGCTACAGGGGAAGATCCCAAGAGACCCAGTACTTC
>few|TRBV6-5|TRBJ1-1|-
CASSYLGRGSSTEAFF
TGTGCCAGCAGTTACCTCGGGAGGGGGAGTAGCACTGAAGCTTTCTTT
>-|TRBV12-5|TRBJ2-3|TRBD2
CASGLVRRGKGTDTQYF
TGTGCTAGTGGTTTGGTACGGCGGGGGAAGGGAACAGATACGCAGTATTTT
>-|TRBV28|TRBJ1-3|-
CASSLWQAPGNTIYF
TGTGCCAGCAGTTTATGGCAGGCCCCTGGAAACACCATATATTTT
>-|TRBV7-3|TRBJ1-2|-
CASSFLDQLQGFVYGYTF
TGTGCCAGCAGCTTCCTCGACCAGCTACAGGGATTTGTTTATGGCTACACCTTC
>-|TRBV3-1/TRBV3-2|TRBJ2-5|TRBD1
CASSIRDSQETQYF
TGTGCCAGCAGCATCCGGGACAGCCAAGAGACCCAGTACTTC
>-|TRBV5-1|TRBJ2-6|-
CASSSGEGKSGANVLTF
TGCGCCAGCAGTTCGGGAGAAGGCAAGTCTGGGGCCAACGTCCTGACTTTC
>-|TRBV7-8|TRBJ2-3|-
CASYRGASGTQYF
TGTGCCAGTTACCGGGGTGCCTCGGGTACGCAGTATTTT
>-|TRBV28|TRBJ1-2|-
CASSLSDTYYGYTF
TGTGCCAGCAGTTTATCGGACACCTACTATGGCTACACCTTC
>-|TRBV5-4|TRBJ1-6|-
CASSLGIGGSAYNSPLHF
TGTGCCAGCAGCTTGGGTATAGGGGGTAGTGCCTATAATTCACCCCTCCACTTT
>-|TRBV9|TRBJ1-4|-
CASSVGPQPAQGEKLFF
TGTGCCAGCAGCGTAGGCCCCCAGCCAGCTCAGGGTGAAAAACTGTTTTTT
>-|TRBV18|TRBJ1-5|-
CASSPGGGERPQHF
TGTGCCAGCTCACCAGGCGGAGGGGAAAGGCCCCAGCATTTT
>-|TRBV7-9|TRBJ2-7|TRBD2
CASSRSGSGNYEQYF
TGTGCCAGCAGCCGGAGCGGGAGCGGGAACTACGAGCAGTACTTC
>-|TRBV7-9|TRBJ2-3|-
CASILGDTQYF
TGTGCCAGCATCCTCGGTGATACGCAGTATTTT
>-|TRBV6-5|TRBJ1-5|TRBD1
CASSRTGKNNQPQHF
TGTGCCAGCAGTCGGACAGGTAAAAACAATCAGCCCCAGCATTTT
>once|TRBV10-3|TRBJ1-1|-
CAISWDSNTEAFF
TGTGCCATCAGTTGGGACTCCAACACTGAAGCTTTCTTT
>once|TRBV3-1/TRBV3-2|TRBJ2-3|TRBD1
CASSLGTADTQYF
TGTGCCAGCAGCCTCGGGACAGCAGATACGCAGTATTTT
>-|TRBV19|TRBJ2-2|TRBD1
CASTGTANTGELFF
TGTGCCAGTACCGGGACAGCGAACACCGGGGAGCTGTTTTTT
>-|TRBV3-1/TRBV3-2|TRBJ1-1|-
CASSRGGHTEAFF
TGTGCCAGCAGCCGAGGGGGTCACACTGAAGCTTTCTTT
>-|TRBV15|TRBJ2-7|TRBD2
CATSRDPGGTYEQYF
TGTGCCACCAGCAGAGATCCCGGGGGGACCTACGAGCAGTACTTC
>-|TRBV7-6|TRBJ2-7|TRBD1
CASSLASRGHEQYF
TGTGCCAGCAGCTTAGCGTCCAGGGGGCACGAGCAGTACTTC
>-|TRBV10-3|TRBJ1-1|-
CAISEGQNTEAFF
TGTGCCATCAGTGAGGGACAGAACACTGAAGCTTTCTTT
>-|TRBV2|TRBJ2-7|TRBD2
CASSEGFGGEGEQYF
TGTGCCAGCAGTGAAGGTTTCGGGGGGGAGGGTGAGCAGTACTTC